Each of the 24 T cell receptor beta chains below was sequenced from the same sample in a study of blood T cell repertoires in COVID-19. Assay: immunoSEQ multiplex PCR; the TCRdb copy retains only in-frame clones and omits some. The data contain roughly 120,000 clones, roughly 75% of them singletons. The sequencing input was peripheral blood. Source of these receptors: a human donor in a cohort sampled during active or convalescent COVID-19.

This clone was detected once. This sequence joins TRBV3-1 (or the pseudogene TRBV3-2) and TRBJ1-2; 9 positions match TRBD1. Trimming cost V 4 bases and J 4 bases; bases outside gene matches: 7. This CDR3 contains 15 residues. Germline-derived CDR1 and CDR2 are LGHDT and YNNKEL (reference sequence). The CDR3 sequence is CASSLWDRDAYGYTF. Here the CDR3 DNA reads TGTGCCAGCAGCCTATGGGACAGGGACGCCTATGGCTACACCTTC.

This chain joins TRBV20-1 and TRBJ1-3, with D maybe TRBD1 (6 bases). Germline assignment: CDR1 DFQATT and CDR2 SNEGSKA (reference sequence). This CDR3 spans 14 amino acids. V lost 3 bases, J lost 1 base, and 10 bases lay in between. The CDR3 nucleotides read TGCAGTGCTAGTCGGGGGGCGTCTGGAAACACCATATATTTT. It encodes CSASRGASGNTIYF.

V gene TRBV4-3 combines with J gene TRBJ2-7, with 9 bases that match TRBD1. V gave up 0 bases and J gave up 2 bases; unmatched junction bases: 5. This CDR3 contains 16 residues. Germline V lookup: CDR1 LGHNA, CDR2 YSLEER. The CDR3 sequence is CASSQDRGQGTYEQYF. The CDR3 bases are TGCGCCAGCAGCCAAGACAGAGGACAGGGGACCTACGAGCAGTACTTC.

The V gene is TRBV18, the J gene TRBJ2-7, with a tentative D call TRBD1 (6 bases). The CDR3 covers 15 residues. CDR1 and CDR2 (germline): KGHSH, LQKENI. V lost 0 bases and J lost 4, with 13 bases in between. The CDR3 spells CASSPPVVRGYEQYF. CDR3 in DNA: TGTGCCAGCTCACCACCGGTTGTTAGGGGGTACGAGCAGTACTTC.

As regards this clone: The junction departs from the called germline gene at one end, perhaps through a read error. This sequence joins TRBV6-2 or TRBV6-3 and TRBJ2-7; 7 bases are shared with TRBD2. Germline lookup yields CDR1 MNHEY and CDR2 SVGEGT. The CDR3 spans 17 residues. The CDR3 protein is CASSYSRGASGTYEQYF. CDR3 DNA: TGTGCCAGCAGCTACTCCCGCGGGGCTAGCGGAACCTACGAGCAGTACTTC.

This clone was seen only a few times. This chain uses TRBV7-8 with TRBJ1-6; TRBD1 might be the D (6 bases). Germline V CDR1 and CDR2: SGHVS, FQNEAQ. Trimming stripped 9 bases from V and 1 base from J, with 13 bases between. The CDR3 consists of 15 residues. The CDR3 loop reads CASTHRASYNSPLHF. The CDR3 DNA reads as TGTGCCAGTACCCACAGGGCGTCCTATAATTCACCCCTCCACTTT.

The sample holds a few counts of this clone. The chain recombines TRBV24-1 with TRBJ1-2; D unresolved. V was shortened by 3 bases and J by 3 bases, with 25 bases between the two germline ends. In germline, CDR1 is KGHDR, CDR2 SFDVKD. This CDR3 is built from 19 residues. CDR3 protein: CATSDPYYIDAFRDYGYTF. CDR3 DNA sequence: TGTGCCACCAGTGATCCTTACTACATCGACGCCTTCCGGGACTATGGCTACACCTTC.

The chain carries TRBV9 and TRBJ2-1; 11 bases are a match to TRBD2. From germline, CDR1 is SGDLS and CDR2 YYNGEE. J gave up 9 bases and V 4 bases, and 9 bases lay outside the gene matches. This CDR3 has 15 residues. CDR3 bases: TGTGCCAGCAGCCCACGACTAGCGGGATTGGGTGAGCAGTTCTTC. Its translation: CASSPRLAGLGEQFF.

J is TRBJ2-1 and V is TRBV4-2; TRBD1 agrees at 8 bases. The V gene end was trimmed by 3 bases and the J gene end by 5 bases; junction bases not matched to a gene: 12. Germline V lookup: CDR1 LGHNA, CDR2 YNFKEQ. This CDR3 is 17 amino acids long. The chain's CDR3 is CASSQSGTGARHNEQFF. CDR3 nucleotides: TGTGCCAGCAGCCAGTCTGGGACAGGCGCGCGCCACAATGAGCAGTTCTTC.

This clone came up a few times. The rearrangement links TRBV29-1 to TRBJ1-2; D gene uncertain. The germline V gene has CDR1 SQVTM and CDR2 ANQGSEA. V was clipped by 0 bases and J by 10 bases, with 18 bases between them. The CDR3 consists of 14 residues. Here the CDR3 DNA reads TGCAGCGTTGAAGATTTCCAGTTCACACCTGACTACACCTTC. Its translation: CSVEDFQFTPDYTF.

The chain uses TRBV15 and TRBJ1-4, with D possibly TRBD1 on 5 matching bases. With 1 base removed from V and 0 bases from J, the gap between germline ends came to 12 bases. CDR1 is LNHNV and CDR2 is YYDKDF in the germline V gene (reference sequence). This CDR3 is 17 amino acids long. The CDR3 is CATSRGPGIATNEKLFF. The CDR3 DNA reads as TGTGCCACCAGCAGAGGACCAGGGATTGCAACTAATGAAAAACTGTTTTTT.

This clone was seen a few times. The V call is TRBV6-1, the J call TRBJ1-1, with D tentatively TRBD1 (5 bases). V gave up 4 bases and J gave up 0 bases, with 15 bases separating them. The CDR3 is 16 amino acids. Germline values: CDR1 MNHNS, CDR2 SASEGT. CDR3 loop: CASSGGLYSMNTEAFF. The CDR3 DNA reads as TGTGCCAGCAGTGGGGGCCTCTACTCCATGAACACTGAAGCTTTCTTT.

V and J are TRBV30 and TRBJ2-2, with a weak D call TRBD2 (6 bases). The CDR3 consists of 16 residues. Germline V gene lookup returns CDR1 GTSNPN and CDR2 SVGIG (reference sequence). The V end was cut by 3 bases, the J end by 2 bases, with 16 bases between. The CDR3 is CAWSPGRLVNTGELFF. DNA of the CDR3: TGTGCCTGGAGCCCTGGGCGACTAGTAAACACCGGGGAGCTGTTTTTT.

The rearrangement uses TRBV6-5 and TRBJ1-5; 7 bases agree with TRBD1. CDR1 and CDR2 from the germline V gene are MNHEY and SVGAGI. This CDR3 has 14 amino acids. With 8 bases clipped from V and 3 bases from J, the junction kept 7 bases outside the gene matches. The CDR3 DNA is TGTGCCAGCGGCGGTGACAGGGTCAATCAGCCCCAGCATTTT. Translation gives CASGGDRVNQPQHF.

This CDR3 is CASSYSQGRAFF. CDR3 nucleotides: TGTGCCAGCAGTTACTCTCAGGGTAGGGCTTTCTTT. The chain has TRBV6-5 and TRBJ1-1, with D maybe TRBD1 (5 bases). Looked up from germline, CDR1 is MNHEY and CDR2 is SVGAGI. The V gene lost 0 bases and the J gene lost 11 bases, with 10 bases spanning the gap. The CDR3 is 12 amino acids.

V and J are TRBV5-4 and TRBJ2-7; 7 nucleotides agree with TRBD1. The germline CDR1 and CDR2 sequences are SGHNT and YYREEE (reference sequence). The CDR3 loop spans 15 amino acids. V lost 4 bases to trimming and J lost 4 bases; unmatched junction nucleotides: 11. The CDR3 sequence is CASSPKRTGLYEQYF. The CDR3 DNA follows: TGTGCCAGCAGCCCCAAACGGACAGGTCTATACGAGCAGTACTTC.

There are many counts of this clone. CDR3 nucleotides: TGTGCCAGCAGCGGACAGGGGGCTAATCAGCCCCAGCATTTT. Protein sequence: CASSGQGANQPQHF. The chain combines TRBV27 with TRBJ1-5, with 11 bases identical to TRBD1. With 6 bases clipped from V and 4 bases from J, the junction kept 2 bases outside the gene matches. Germline V gives CDR1 MNHEY, CDR2 SMNVEV (reference sequence). The CDR3 runs to 14 residues.

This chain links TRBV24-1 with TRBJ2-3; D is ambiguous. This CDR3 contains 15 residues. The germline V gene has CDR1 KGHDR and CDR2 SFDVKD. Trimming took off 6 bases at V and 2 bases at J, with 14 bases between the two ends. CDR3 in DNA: TGTGCCACCAGTACGAATCAGGCCCCCACAGATACGCAGTATTTT. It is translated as CATSTNQAPTDTQYF.

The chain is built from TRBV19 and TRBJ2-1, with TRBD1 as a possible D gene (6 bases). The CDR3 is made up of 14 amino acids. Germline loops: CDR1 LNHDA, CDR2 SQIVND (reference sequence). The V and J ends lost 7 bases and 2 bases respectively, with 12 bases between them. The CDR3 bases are TGTGCCAGTACCGCCGGACAGACCTACAATGAGCAGTTCTTC. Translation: CASTAGQTYNEQFF.

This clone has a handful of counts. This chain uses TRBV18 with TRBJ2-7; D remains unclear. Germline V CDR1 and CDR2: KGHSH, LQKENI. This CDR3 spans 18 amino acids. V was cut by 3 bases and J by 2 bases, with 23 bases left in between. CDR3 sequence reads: CASSPGSYFIPSTYEQYF. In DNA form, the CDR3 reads TGTGCCAGCTCACCCGGGTCCTATTTCATACCCTCCACCTACGAGCAGTACTTC.

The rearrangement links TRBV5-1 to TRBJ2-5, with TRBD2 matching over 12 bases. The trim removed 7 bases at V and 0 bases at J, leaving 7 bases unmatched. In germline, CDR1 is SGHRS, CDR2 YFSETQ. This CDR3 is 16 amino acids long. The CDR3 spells CASALAGGPYQETQYF. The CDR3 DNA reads TGCGCCAGCGCGCTAGCGGGAGGGCCTTACCAAGAGACCCAGTACTTC.

The CDR3 nucleotides are TGTGCCAGCAGTTCACAGGGGGCGGGTACTGAAGCTTTCTTT. Protein: CASSSQGAGTEAFF. J is TRBJ1-1 and V is TRBV27, with 9 bases aligning to TRBD1. The length of the CDR3 is 14 residues. The V gene's germline CDR1 is MNHEY and CDR2 SMNVEV (reference sequence). V shed 4 bases and J 5 bases; nucleotides not matched to a gene: 5.

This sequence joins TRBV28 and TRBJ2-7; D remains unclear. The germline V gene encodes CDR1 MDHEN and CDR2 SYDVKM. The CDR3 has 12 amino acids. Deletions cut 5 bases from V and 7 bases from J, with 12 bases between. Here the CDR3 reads CASSPRAAEQYF. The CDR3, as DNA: TGTGCCAGCAGTCCCCGCGCTGCTGAGCAGTACTTC.

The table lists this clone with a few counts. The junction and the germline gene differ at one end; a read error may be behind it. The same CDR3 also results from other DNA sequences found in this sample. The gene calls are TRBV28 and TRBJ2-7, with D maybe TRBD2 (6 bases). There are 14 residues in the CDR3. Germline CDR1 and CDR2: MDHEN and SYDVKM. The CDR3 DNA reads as TGTGCCAGCAGTGCCCCCGGGGACTCCAACGAGCAGTACTTC. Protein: CASSAPGDSNEQYF.